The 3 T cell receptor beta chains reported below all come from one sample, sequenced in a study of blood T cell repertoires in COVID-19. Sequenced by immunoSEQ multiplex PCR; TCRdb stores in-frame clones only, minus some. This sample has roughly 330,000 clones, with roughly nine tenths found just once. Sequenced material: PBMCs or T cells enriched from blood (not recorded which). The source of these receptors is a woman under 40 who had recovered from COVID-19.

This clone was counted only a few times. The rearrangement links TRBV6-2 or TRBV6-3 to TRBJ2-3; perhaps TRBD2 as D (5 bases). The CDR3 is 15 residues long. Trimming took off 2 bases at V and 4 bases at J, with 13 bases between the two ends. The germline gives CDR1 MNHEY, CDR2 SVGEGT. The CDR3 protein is CASSYDSLAADTQYF. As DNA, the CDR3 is TGTGCCAGCAGTTACGATTCCCTAGCTGCAGATACGCAGTATTTT.

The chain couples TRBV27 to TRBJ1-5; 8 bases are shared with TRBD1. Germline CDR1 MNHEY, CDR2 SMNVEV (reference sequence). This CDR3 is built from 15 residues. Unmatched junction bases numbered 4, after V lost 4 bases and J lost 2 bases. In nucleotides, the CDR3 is TGTGCCAGCAGTTCAGGGACAGGAGGCAATCAGCCCCAGCATTTT. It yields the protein CASSSGTGGNQPQHF.

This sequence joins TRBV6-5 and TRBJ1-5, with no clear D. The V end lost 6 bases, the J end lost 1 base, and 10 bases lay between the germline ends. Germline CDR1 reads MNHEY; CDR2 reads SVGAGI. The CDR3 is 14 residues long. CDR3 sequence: CASSATGSNQPQHF. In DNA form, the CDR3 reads TGTGCCAGCAGCGCGACGGGAAGCAATCAGCCCCAGCATTTT.